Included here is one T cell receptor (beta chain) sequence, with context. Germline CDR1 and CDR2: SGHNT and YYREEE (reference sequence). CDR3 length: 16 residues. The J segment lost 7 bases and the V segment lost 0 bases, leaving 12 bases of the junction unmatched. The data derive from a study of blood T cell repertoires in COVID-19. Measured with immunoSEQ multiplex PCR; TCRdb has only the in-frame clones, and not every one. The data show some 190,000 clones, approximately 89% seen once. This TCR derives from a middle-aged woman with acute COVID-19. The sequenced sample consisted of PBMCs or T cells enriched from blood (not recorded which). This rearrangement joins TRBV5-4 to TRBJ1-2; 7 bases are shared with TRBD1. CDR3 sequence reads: CASSLEIAGTASGYTF. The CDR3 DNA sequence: TGTGCCAGCAGCTTGGAGATAGCCGGGACAGCAAGTGGCTACACCTTC.